The TCR beta chain described here comes from a study of T cell responses to AZD1222 COVID-19 vaccine. Findings of the study overall: Spike-specific TCR breadth and depth grew following two AZD1222 doses.

Here immunoSEQ multiplex PCR was the method, and the copy in TCRdb shows in-frame clones only, minus some. The top ten hold 10% of the sample, which has some 200,000 clones, approximately 92% seen once. In the case of this clone: Its target is not known.

The CDR3 loop spans 19 amino acids. Germline CDR1 reads SGHVS; CDR2 reads FQNEAQ. V lost 1 base and J 2 bases, leaving 23 bases between the germline ends. The receptor's source is an adult in good health. The sample in question was peripheral blood, obtained on day 0 of AZD1222 vaccination. The rearrangement joins TRBV7-8 to TRBJ1-1, with D possibly TRBD1 on 5 matching bases. The CDR3 DNA sequence: TGTGCCAGCAGCTTAGTGCCCCCGGTGAGGGGCGAAACTAACACTGAAGCTTTCTTT. Encoded protein: CASSLVPPVRGETNTEAFF.